What follows describes a single T cell receptor (beta chain). The data were obtained in a study of control samples from healthy donors and cancer patients. The germline CDR1 and CDR2 sequences are SGHDT and YYEEEE. Trimming took off 4 bases at V and 8 bases at J, with 9 bases between the two ends. The CDR3 consists of 12 residues. Generated by immunoSEQ multiplex PCR, the TCRdb table keeps only in-frame clones and is missing some. The table records roughly 130,000 clones, around 93% of them present only once. Sequenced material: blood. This TCR derives from a man between 18 and 35 years old in good health. J is TRBJ1-4 and V is TRBV5-6, with D unclear. The CDR3 here is CASSTWTEKLFF. The CDR3 DNA reads TGTGCCAGCAGCACTTGGACGGAAAAACTGTTTTTT.